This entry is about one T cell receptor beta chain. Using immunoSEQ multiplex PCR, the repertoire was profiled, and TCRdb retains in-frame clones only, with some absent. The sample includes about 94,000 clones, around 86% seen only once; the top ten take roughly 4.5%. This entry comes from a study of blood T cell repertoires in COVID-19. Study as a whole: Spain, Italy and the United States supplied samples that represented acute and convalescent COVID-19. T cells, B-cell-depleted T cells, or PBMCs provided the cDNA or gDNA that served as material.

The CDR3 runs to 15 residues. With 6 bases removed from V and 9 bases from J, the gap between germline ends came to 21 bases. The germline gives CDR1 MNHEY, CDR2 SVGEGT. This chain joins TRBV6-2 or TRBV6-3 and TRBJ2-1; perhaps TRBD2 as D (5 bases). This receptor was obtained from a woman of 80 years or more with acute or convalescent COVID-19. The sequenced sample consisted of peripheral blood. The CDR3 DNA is TGTGCCAGCAGCCCCTGGGCTACTCCTGGAGGTGAGCAGTTCTTC. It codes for CASSPWATPGGEQFF.